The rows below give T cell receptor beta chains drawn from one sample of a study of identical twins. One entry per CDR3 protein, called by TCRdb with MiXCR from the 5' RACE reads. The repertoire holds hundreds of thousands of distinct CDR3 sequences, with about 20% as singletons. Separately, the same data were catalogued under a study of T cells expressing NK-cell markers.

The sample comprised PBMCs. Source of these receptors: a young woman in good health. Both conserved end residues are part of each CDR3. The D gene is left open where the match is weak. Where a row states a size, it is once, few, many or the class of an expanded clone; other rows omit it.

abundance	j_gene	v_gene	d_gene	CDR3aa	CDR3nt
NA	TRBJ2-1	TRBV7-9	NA	CASSRITYNEQFF	TGTGCCAGCAGCCGCATCACCTACAATGAGCAGTTCTTC
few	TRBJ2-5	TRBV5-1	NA	CASSLLGLKQETQYF	TGCGCCAGCAGCTTGCTGGGACTTAAGCAAGAGACCCAGTACTTC
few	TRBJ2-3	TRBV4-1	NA	CASGRGGTDTQYF	TGCGCCAGCGGAAGGGGTGGCACAGATACGCAGTATTTT
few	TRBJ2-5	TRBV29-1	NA	CSGGSGAQETQYF	TGCAGCGGGGGAAGCGGTGCCCAAGAGACCCAGTACTTC
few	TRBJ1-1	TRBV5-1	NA	CASSRNTRPEGTEAFF	TGCGCCAGCAGCCGAAACACACGGCCGGAGGGGACTGAAGCTTTCTTT
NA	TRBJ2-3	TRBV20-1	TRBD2	CSARWLAGGRDTQYF	TGCAGTGCTAGATGGCTAGCGGGTGGAAGGGATACGCAGTATTTT
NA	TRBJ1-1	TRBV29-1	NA	CGIAQVNTEAFF	TGCGGAATCGCCCAGGTTAACACTGAAGCTTTCTTT
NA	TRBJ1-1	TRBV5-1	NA	CASRQRLGPLNTEAFF	TGCGCCAGCAGACAACGGTTGGGACCCTTGAACACTGAAGCTTTCTTT
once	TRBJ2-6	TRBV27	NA	CASSLSGTGANVLTF	TGTGCCAGCAGTTTATCAGGGACTGGGGCCAACGTCCTGACTTTC
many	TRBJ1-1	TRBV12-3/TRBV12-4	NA	CASSPGQQNTEAFF	TGTGCCAGCAGTCCGGGGCAGCAGAACACTGAAGCTTTCTTT
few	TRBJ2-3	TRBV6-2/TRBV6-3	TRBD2	CASSYGGRRTDTQYF	TGTGCCAGCAGTTACGGCGGGAGAAGGACAGATACGCAGTATTTT
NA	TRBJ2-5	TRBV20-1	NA	CSARDSRVQETQYF	TGCAGTGCTAGAGATTCGCGGGTCCAAGAGACCCAGTACTTC
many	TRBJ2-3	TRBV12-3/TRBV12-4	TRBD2	CASSRSLADTQYF	TGTGCCAGCAGTCGCTCACTAGCGGATACGCAGTATTTT
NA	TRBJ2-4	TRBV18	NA	CASSTPQGWGKNIQYF	TGTGCCAGCTCAACGCCTCAAGGGTGGGGCAAAAACATTCAGTACTTC
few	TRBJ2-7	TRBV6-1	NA	CASSRDWDSTYEQYF	TGTGCCAGCAGCAGGGACTGGGACAGTACCTACGAGCAGTACTTC
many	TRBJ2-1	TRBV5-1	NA	CATCVGLVGNEQFF	TGCGCCACCTGCGTAGGACTCGTAGGAAATGAGCAGTTCTTC
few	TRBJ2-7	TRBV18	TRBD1	CASSPQQGAEYEQYF	TGTGCCAGCTCACCTCAACAGGGGGCCGAATACGAGCAGTACTTC
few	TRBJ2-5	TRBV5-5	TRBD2	CASSAGLMKETQYF	TGTGCCAGCAGCGCGGGACTAATGAAGGAGACCCAGTACTTC
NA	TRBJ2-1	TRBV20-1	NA	CSVVGSGYNEQFF	TGCAGTGTAGTAGGGTCAGGGTACAATGAGCAGTTCTTC
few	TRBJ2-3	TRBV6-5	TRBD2	CASSFSNGLAGVRDTQYF	TGTGCCAGCAGTTTCTCAAACGGACTAGCGGGAGTCCGAGATACGCAGTATTTT
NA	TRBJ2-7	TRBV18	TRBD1	CASSPPRDRGNEQYF	TGTGCCAGCTCACCACCGAGAGACAGGGGCAACGAGCAGTACTTC
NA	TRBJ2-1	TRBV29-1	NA	CSAEGGSSYNEQFF	TGCAGCGCTGAGGGGGGAAGCTCCTACAATGAGCAGTTCTTC
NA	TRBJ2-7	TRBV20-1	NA	CSASNRVSHEQYF	TGCAGTGCTAGTAACAGGGTAAGCCACGAGCAGTACTTC
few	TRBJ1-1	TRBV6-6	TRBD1	CASSYGDSEAFF	TGTGCCAGCAGTTACGGGGACAGTGAAGCTTTCTTT
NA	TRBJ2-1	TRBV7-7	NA	CASSRLSWNEQFF	TGTGCCAGCAGCCGCCTCTCATGGAATGAGCAGTTCTTC
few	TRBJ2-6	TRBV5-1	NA	CASSLWTAGANVLTF	TGCGCCAGCAGCTTGTGGACAGCTGGGGCCAACGTCCTGACTTTC
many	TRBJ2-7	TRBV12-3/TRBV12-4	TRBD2	CASSVGLADYEQYF	TGTGCCAGCAGTGTGGGACTAGCGGATTACGAGCAGTACTTC
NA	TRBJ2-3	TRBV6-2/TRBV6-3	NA	CASISRESTDTQYF	TGTGCCAGCATATCACGGGAGAGCACAGATACGCAGTATTTT
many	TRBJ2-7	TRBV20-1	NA	CSAGSSGYEQYF	TGCAGTGCCGGTAGCTCGGGTTACGAGCAGTACTTC
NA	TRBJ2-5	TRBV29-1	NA	CSVVRAGANQETQYF	TGCAGCGTTGTTAGGGCCGGGGCCAACCAAGAGACCCAGTACTTC
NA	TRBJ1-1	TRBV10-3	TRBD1	CASQGQTGNTEAFF	TGTGCCAGCCAGGGACAGACGGGGAACACTGAAGCTTTCTTT
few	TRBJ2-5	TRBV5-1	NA	CASGVLGGYQETQYF	TGCGCCAGCGGTGTGTTGGGGGGATACCAAGAGACCCAGTACTTC
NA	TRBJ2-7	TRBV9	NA	CASSVGTGGAYEQYF	TGTGCCAGCAGCGTAGGGACAGGAGGGGCCTACGAGCAGTACTTC
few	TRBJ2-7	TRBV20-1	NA	CSARDMDQGYYEQYF	TGCAGTGCTAGAGATATGGATCAGGGCTACTACGAGCAGTACTTC
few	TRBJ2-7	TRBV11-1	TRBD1	CASSLTLTGATYEQYF	TGTGCCAGCAGCTTAACCTTGACAGGGGCGACCTACGAGCAGTACTTC
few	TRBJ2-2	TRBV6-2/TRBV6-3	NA	CASSSPSPGGELFF	TGTGCCAGCAGTTCGCCTTCGCCGGGTGGGGAGCTGTTTTTT
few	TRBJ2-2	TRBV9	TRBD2	CASSVVSGRGTGELFF	TGTGCCAGCAGCGTGGTGTCTGGGAGGGGCACCGGGGAGCTGTTTTTT
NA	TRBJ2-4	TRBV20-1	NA	CSARGGFKNIQYF	TGCAGTGCTAGAGGAGGTTTCAAAAACATTCAGTACTTC
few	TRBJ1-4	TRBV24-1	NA	CAAVLVATNEKLFF	TGTGCCGCCGTATTAGTTGCAACTAATGAAAAACTGTTTTTT
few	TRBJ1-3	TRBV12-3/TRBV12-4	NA	CASSLSLGNTIYF	TGTGCCAGCAGTTTAAGCCTAGGAAACACCATATATTTT